The 26 T cell receptor beta chains below were found in one sample sequenced in a study of CD8+CD57+ T cells in acquired aplastic anemia. Genomic DNA constituted the template upon which TCR beta VDJ and CDR3 profiling was performed. TCRdb independently ran MiXCR on the reads; one entry per CDR3 protein. The data hold 100,000 to 150,000 distinct CDR3 sequences, with less than 45% observed a single time. Input material: sorted CD4+, CD8+, or CD8+CD57+ T cells (not recorded which) from PBMCs. These receptors all come from a human donor in good health, serving as a control.

The V and J genes are TRBV20-1 and TRBJ2-7, with D perhaps matching TRBD1 (7 bases). With 1 base removed from V and 6 bases from J, the gap between germline ends came to 16 bases. Germline CDR1 is DFQATT and CDR2 is SNEGSKA (reference sequence). CDR3 length: 14 amino acids. CDR3 protein: CSARGRGTACEQYF. The CDR3, as DNA: TGCAGTGCTAGAGGGAGGGGGACAGCCTGCGAGCAGTACTTC.

The genes are TRBV9 and TRBJ2-7; perhaps TRBD1 as D (6 bases). The CDR3 extends over 13 amino acids. V lost 0 bases and J lost 6, with 10 bases in between. CDR1 SGDLS and CDR2 YYNGEE come from the germline V gene. The CDR3 loop is CASSVDTGIEQYF. CDR3 nucleotides: TGTGCCAGCAGCGTAGATACAGGGATCGAGCAGTACTTC.

In the case of this clonotype: Since a much larger clone is just one base distant, this may be a read error. It is likely a read error, because the conserved phenylalanine at the end of the CDR3 is missing. This chain connects TRBV30 to TRBJ1-1, with D hard to call. Germline V gene lookup returns CDR1 GTSNPN and CDR2 SVGIG (reference sequence). The CDR3 spans 14 residues. V was clipped by 4 bases and J by 1 base, with 13 bases between them. The CDR3 nucleotides read TGTGCCTGGACAAAATGGGGATGGAACACTGAAGCTTTCTCT. Translated, it gives CAWTKWGWNTEAFS.

This clonotype turned up a few times. The chain links TRBV2 to TRBJ1-2, with a weak D call TRBD1 (6 bases). V was shortened by 1 base and J by 8 bases, with 26 bases between the two germline ends. Looked up from germline, CDR1 is SNHLY and CDR2 is FYNNEI. This CDR3 has 18 residues. CDR3 amino acids: CASSEVPSSRQGRLGYTF. For the CDR3, the DNA is TGTGCCAGCAGTGAAGTCCCCTCTTCCCGGCAGGGGAGGTTGGGCTACACCTTC.

At least ten counts were recorded for this clonotype. The gene calls are TRBV5-1 and TRBJ1-1, with 8 bases that match TRBD1. V lost 3 bases and J lost 4; bases outside the gene matches: 5. Germline V gene lookup returns CDR1 SGHRS and CDR2 YFSETQ. CDR3 length equals 14 residues. In DNA, the CDR3 is TGCGCCAGCAGCTGGGGAGACAGGGGCACTGAAGCTTTCTTT. It encodes CASSWGDRGTEAFF.

Many counts were recorded for this clonotype. The chain employs TRBV29-1 and TRBJ2-5; 8 nucleotides line up with TRBD1. This CDR3 has 12 residues. The V and J ends lost 8 bases and 5 bases, in that order; junction bases with no gene match: 7. Germline V gene lookup returns CDR1 SQVTM and CDR2 ANQGSEA. The CDR3 reads CSTDRAMETQYF. CDR3 coding DNA: TGCAGCACGGACAGGGCGATGGAGACCCAGTACTTC.

This clonotype was recorded once. The chain has TRBV2 and TRBJ1-2; a possible D gene is TRBD1 (5 bases). Trimming took 7 bases from V and 4 from J, leaving 25 bases between them. There are 17 residues in the CDR3. Germline V lookup: CDR1 SNHLY, CDR2 FYNNEI. CDR3 in amino acids: CASNGGTGEGGAYGYTF. Written as DNA, the CDR3 is TGTGCCAGCAATGGTGGGACCGGGGAGGGTGGGGCCTATGGCTACACCTTC.

The chain combines TRBV27 with TRBJ2-3, with 7 bases aligning to TRBD2. This CDR3 is 14 amino acids long. Germline lookup yields CDR1 MNHEY and CDR2 SMNVEV (reference sequence). Unmatched junction bases numbered 3, after V lost 3 bases and J lost 3 bases. The CDR3 protein is CASSFLAATDTQYF. The CDR3 bases are TGTGCCAGCAGTTTTCTAGCGGCAACAGATACGCAGTATTTT.

V gene TRBV6-2 or TRBV6-3 combines with J gene TRBJ1-2, with D maybe TRBD1 (5 bases). Trimming removed 5 bases at V and 0 bases at J, with 7 bases between. The CDR3 has 13 residues. Per germline, CDR1 MNHEY and CDR2 SVGEGT. The CDR3 nucleotides read TGTGCCAGCAGTGGCAGGGCTAACTATGGCTACACCTTC. It yields the protein CASSGRANYGYTF.

This chain connects TRBV25-1 to TRBJ1-2, with TRBD1 identical over 9 bases. The CDR3 extends over 16 amino acids. Trimming cost V 0 bases and J 8 bases; bases outside gene matches: 10. CDR1 is MGHDK, CDR2 SYGVNS, per germline. CDR3 sequence reads: CASSEYRPTGGRGYTF. Here the CDR3 DNA reads TGTGCCAGCAGTGAATATAGACCTACAGGGGGCAGGGGCTACACCTTC.

This clonotype came up many times. The chain is built from TRBV11-2 and TRBJ2-5; the match to TRBD1 covers 9 bases. V dropped 5 bases and J dropped 5; count of bases not matched to a gene: 9. The CDR3 has 15 amino acids. Germline lookup yields CDR1 SGHAT and CDR2 FQNNGV. CDR3 nucleotides: TGTGCCAGCAGCCGACAGGGGGGGGTTAGGGAGACCCAGTACTTC. Translated, it gives CASSRQGGVRETQYF.

This sequence joins TRBV10-3 and TRBJ1-2, with D unclear. The germline V and J ends were trimmed by 3 bases and 11 bases, with 16 bases remaining between them. Germline loops: CDR1 ENHRY, CDR2 SYGVKD. The CDR3 consists of 13 residues. The CDR3 here is CAISDALGAGYTF. CDR3 nucleotide sequence: TGTGCCATCAGTGATGCACTCGGTGCCGGGTACACCTTC.

Worth noting for this clonotype: This may stem from a read error, because a much larger clone lies one nucleotide away. V usage is TRBV12-3 or TRBV12-4 and J usage is TRBJ2-2, with D uncertain. This CDR3 spans 12 amino acids. V was trimmed by 4 bases and J by 9 bases, leaving 9 bases between them. The CDR3 protein is CASSSSRWELFF. DNA for the CDR3: TGTGCCAGCAGTTCCTCCCGGTGGGAGCTGTTTTTT.

This clonotype was found many times. J is TRBJ1-2 and V is TRBV10-1, with 10 bases aligning to TRBD1. Germline loops: CDR1 WNHNN, CDR2 SYGVQD (reference sequence). J gave up 7 bases and V 10 bases, and 6 bases lay outside the gene matches. CDR3 length equals 12 residues. The CDR3 DNA reads TGCGCCACCTCAGGGGACAGGGGTGGCTACACCTTC. Residues: CATSGDRGGYTF.

There are a few counts of this clonotype. The chain employs TRBV10-3 and TRBJ1-1, with a tentative D call TRBD1 (6 bases). Deletions cut 6 bases from V and 0 bases from J, with 14 bases between. There are 15 residues in the CDR3. Germline V gives CDR1 ENHRY, CDR2 SYGVKD. CDR3 protein: CAISERDTLNTEAFF. The CDR3 DNA sequence: TGTGCCATCAGCGAAAGGGACACCCTGAACACTGAAGCTTTCTTT.

This clonotype was seen repeatedly, ten times or more. The chain uses TRBV20-1 and TRBJ1-4; unclear D gene. CDR3 length: 13 residues. The germline V gene has CDR1 DFQATT and CDR2 SNEGSKA (reference sequence). V shed 3 bases and J shed 0 bases, with 5 bases lying between them. The CDR3 nucleotides are TGCAGTGCTAGTTCTACAACTAATGAAAAACTGTTTTTT. Protein sequence: CSASSTTNEKLFF.

Details on this clonotype: A clone one base away is much larger, so this may be a read error. This chain uses TRBV5-1 with TRBJ2-3; 7 nucleotides match TRBD2. Looked up from germline, CDR1 is SGHRS and CDR2 is YFSETQ. The CDR3 is made up of 16 amino acids. The CDR3 is CVSSLRASGIIDTQYF. As DNA, the CDR3 is TGCGTCAGCAGCTTGAGAGCCAGCGGGATAATAGATACGCAGTATTTT.

V is TRBV6-2 or TRBV6-3 and J is TRBJ2-5; 10 positions match TRBD2. The J segment lost 2 bases and the V segment lost 6 bases, leaving 9 bases of the junction unmatched. The CDR3 is made up of 16 amino acids. Germline V gene data show CDR1 as MNHEY and CDR2 as SVGEGT. As DNA, the CDR3 is TGTGCCAGCAGGGCTCCCTTACTAGCGGGGCAAGAGACCCAGTACTTC. Its protein is CASRAPLLAGQETQYF.

This clonotype appeared a few times. The CDR3 bases are TGTGCCAGCAGCCCACCGGCCCCCCAGATTCGAACGGTCCGCCGAGATACGCAGTATTTT. Translation: CASSPPAPQIRTVRRDTQYF. The rearrangement links TRBV4-2 to TRBJ2-3; D remains ambiguous. Germline CDR1 and CDR2: LGHNA and YNFKEQ. The CDR3 runs to 20 residues. Trimming removed 4 bases at V and 5 bases at J, with 31 bases between.

A word on this clonotype: A clone one base away is much larger, so this may be a read error. This chain links TRBV6-5 with TRBJ1-1, with a tentative D call TRBD1 (5 bases). V gave up 4 bases and J gave up 4 bases, with 22 bases separating them. CDR3 size: 17 residues. Germline CDR1 MNHEY, CDR2 SVGAGI. This CDR3 reads CASSCSSGHPRSTEAFF. The CDR3 DNA reads as TGTGCCAGCAGTTGCTCGTCCGGACACCCCAGAAGCACTGAAGCTTTCTTT.

This clonotype was picked up many times. The rearrangement joins TRBV19 to TRBJ1-5; tentative D call: TRBD1 (5 bases). The CDR3 sequence is 15 residues long. Germline V gives CDR1 LNHDA, CDR2 SQIVND (reference sequence). Trimming took 1 base from V and 0 from J, leaving 7 bases between them. DNA for the CDR3: TGTGCCAGTAGTATAGGGGGGATTAGCAATCAGCCCCAGCATTTT. It yields the protein CASSIGGISNQPQHF.

V is TRBV10-3 and J is TRBJ1-2, with D possibly matching TRBD1 (6 bases). The V end lost 3 bases, the J end lost 2 bases, and 10 bases lay between the germline ends. The CDR3 consists of 14 residues. CDR1 and CDR2 (germline): ENHRY, SYGVKD. CDR3 in amino acids: CAISDRGANYGYTF. The CDR3 coding sequence is TGTGCCATCAGTGATCGGGGGGCCAACTATGGCTACACCTTC.

This clonotype showed up many times. The chain joins TRBV11-3 to TRBJ1-1; D possibly corresponds to TRBD1 (6 bases). Germline CDR1 is SGHNT and CDR2 is YENEEA. V lost 4 bases, J lost 1 base, and 13 bases lay in between. The CDR3 spans 15 residues. CDR3 in DNA: TGTGCCAGCAGCTCAACAGGGATGAGGAACACTGAAGCTTTCTTT. This translates into CASSSTGMRNTEAFF.

This clonotype occurred many times. The chain recombines TRBV25-1 with TRBJ2-7; TRBD2 matches at 14 bases. After removal of 6 bases from V and 6 bases from J, the junction contained 16 bases not matched to a gene. Germline values: CDR1 MGHDK, CDR2 SYGVNS. This CDR3 spans 18 amino acids. The CDR3 nucleotides read TGTGCCAGCAGCTCGACTGGACTAGCGGGGGGCCCTCGGTCCGAGCAGTACTTC. It encodes CASSSTGLAGGPRSEQYF.

This clonotype was detected a few times. The chain couples TRBV7-9 to TRBJ2-1; D remains ambiguous. The V end was cut by 4 bases, the J end by 5 bases, with 9 bases between. Germline CDR1 is SEHNR and CDR2 is FQNEAQ (reference sequence). This CDR3 spans 13 amino acids. CDR3 loop: CASSYSSHNEQFF. CDR3 DNA sequence: TGTGCCAGCAGCTACAGTTCCCACAATGAGCAGTTCTTC.

This clonotype showed up many times. The rearrangement links TRBV10-3 to TRBJ2-3; D possibly corresponds to TRBD1 (5 bases). Trimming pared 0 bases from V and 0 bases from J, leaving 7 bases between. The germline V gene has CDR1 ENHRY and CDR2 SYGVKD. The CDR3 runs 15 residues. CDR3: CAISESDRSTDTQYF. CDR3 coding DNA: TGTGCCATCAGTGAGTCCGACAGAAGCACAGATACGCAGTATTTT.